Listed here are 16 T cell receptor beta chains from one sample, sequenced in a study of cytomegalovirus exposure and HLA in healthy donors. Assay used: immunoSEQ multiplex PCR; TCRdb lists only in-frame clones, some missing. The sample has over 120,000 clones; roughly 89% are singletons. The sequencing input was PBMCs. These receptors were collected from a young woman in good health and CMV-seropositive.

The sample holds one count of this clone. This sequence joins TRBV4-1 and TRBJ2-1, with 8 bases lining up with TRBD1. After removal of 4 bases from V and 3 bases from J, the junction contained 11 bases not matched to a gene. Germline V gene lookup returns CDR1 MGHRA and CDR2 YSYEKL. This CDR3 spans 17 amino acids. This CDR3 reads CASSPNLGQGGYNEQFF. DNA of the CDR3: TGCGCCAGCAGCCCCAATCTCGGACAGGGCGGCTACAATGAGCAGTTCTTC.

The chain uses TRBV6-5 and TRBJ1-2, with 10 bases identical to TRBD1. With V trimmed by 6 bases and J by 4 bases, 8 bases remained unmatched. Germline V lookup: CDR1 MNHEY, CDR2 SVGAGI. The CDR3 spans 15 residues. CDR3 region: CASRLRDRGTYGYTF. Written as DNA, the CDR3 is TGTGCCAGCAGACTACGGGACAGGGGCACCTATGGCTACACCTTC.

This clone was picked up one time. The CDR3 sequence: CASSSGLAGAADTQYF. The CDR3 DNA follows: TGTGCCAGCAGCTCAGGACTAGCGGGGGCTGCAGATACGCAGTATTTT. The chain links TRBV7-9 to TRBJ2-3; 13 bases align to TRBD2. Losses at the gene ends were 4 bases for V and 4 bases for J; bases not matched to a gene: 5. Looked up from germline, CDR1 is SEHNR and CDR2 is FQNEAQ (reference sequence). The CDR3 sequence is 16 residues long. Drawing the rest from reference TRBV7-9 and TRBJ2-3, the complete variable domain is DTGVSQNPRHKITKRGQNVTFRCDPISEHNRLYWYRQTLGQGPEFLTYFQNEAQLEKSRLLSDRFSAERPKGSFSTLEIQRTEQGDSAMYLCASSSGLAGAADTQYFGPGTRLTVL.

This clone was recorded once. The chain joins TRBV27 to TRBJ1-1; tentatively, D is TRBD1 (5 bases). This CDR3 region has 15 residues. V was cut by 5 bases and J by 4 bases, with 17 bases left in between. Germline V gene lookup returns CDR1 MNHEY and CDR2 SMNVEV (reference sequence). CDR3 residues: CASSPPGLRATEAFF. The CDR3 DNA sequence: TGTGCCAGCAGTCCTCCGGGACTTAGGGCCACTGAAGCTTTCTTT.

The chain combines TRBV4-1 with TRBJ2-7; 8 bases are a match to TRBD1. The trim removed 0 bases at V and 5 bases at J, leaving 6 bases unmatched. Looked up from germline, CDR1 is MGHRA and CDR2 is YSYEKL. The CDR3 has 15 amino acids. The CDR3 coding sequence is TGCGCCAGCAGCCAAGAAGACAGGGGTGTGGACGAGCAGTACTTC. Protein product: CASSQEDRGVDEQYF.

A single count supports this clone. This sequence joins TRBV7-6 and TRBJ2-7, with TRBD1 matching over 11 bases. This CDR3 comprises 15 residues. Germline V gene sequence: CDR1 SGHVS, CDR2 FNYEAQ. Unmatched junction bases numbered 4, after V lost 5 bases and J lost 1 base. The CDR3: CASSPGQGASYEQYF. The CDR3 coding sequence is TGTGCCAGCAGCCCCGGACAGGGGGCATCCTACGAGCAGTACTTC. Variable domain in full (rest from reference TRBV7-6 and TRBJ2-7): GAGVSQSPRYKVTKRGQDVALRCDPISGHVSLYWYRQALGQGPEFLTYFNYEAQQDKSGLPNDRFSAERPEGSISTLTIQRTEQRDSAMYRCASSPGQGASYEQYFGPGTRLTVT.

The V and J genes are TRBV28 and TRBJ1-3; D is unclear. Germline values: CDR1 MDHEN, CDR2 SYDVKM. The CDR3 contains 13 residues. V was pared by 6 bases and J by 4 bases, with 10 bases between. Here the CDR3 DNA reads TGTGCCAGCAGATTGGGAGGAGGAAACACCATATATTTT. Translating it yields CASRLGGGNTIYF.

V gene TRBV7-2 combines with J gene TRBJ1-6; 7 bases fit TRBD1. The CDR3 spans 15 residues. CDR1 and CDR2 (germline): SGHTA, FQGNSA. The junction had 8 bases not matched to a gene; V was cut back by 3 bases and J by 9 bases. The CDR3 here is CASSLEQGRSSPLHF. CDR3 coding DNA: TGTGCCAGCAGCTTGGAACAGGGGCGAAGTTCACCCCTCCACTTT.

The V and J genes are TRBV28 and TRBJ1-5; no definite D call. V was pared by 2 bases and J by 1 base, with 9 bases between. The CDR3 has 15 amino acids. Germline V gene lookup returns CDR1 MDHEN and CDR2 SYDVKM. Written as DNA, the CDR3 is TGTGCCAGCAGTTTAGGGCGAATGAGCAATCAGCCCCAGCATTTT. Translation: CASSLGRMSNQPQHF. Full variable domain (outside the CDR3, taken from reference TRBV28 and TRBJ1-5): DVKVTQSSRYLVKRTGEKVFLECVQDMDHENMFWYRQDPGLGLRLIYFSYDVKMKEKGDIPEGYSVSREKKERFSLILESASTNQTSMYLCASSLGRMSNQPQHFGDGTRLSIL.

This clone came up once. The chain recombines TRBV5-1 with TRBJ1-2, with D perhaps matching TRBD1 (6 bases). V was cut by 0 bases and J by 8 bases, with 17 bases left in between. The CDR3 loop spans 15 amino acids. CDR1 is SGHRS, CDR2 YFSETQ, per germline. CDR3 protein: CASSLDSGGAKGYTF. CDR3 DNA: TGCGCCAGCAGCTTGGACTCGGGGGGCGCGAAGGGCTACACCTTC.

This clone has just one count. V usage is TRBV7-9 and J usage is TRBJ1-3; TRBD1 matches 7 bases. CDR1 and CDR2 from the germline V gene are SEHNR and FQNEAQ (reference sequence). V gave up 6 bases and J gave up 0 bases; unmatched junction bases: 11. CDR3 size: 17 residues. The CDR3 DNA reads TGTGCCAGCAGAGCGCCGGGGACAGACCTCTCTGGAAACACCATATATTTT. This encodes CASRAPGTDLSGNTIYF.

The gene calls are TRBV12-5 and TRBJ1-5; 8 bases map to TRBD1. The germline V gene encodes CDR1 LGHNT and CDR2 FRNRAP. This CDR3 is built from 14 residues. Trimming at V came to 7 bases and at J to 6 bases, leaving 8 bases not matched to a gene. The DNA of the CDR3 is TGTGCTAGTGCCACGACAGGGGTAGGTCAGCCCCAGCATTTT. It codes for CASATTGVGQPQHF.

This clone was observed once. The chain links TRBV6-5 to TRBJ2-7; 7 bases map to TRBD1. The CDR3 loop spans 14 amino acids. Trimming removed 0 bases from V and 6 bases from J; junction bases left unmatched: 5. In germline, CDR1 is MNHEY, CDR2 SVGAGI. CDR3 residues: CASSYSRQGVEQYF. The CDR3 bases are TGTGCCAGCAGTTACTCGAGGCAGGGGGTCGAGCAGTACTTC.

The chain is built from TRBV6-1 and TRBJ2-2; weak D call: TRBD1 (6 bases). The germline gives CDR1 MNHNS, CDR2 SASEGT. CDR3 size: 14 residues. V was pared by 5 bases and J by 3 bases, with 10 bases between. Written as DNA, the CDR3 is TGTGCCAGCAGTTGGACAGTCGACACCGGGGAGCTGTTTTTT. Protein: CASSWTVDTGELFF.

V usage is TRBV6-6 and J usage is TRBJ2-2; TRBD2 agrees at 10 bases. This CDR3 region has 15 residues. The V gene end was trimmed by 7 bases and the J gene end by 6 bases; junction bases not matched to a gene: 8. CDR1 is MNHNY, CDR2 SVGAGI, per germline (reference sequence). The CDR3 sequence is CASIVAGGPPGELFF. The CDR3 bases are TGTGCCAGCATAGTAGCGGGGGGCCCTCCCGGGGAGCTGTTTTTT.

DNA of the CDR3: TGCGCCAGCAGACCGACCGGGACTACCAGCACCGGGGAGCTGTTTTTT. This encodes CASRPTGTTSTGELFF. The chain combines TRBV4-1 with TRBJ2-2, with 7 bases that match TRBD2. J gave up 4 bases and V 6 bases, and 11 bases lay outside the gene matches. CDR3 length equals 16 residues. Germline V gives CDR1 MGHRA, CDR2 YSYEKL.